The sequence of this T cell receptor (beta chain) was determined in a study of cytotoxic CD8 clonotypes in ibrutinib-treated CLL (dated by TCRdb to 2020 to 2023). Looking at the study overall: The cohort was composed of under 12 relapsed/refractory and roughly 14 treatment-naive patients; IGHV unmutated status was identified in some 17 patients. Samples averaged about 260,000 productive templates and 90,000 to 95,000 productive rearrangements. Of the approximately 86 people in the trial, 26 had longitudinal samples available. Cryopreserved peripheral blood mononuclear cells were collected before treatment, at response, and at either disease progression or sustained remission. Response samples were taken after a median of 12 months on treatment, ranging from roughly 6 to 36 months. Responses were partial in 25 or so patients and complete in 2; after median 68 months follow-up, about 14 stayed in remission and roughly twelve progressed. All remission and progressive disease samples were collected while patients were still receiving ibrutinib.

Each clonotype received, on average, 10x coverage in deep resolution sequencing performed on a MiSeq, where the target depth lay between 1 in 1 million and 1 in 200,000 T cells. The immunoSEQ hsTCRB Kit was used to generate TCR beta libraries. The paper's processing steps were these. The data were analyzed with ImmunoSEQ Analyzer and ImmunoSEQ Data Assistant, and V, D and J gene assignments followed IMGT definitions. Clonality, which ranges from 0 to 1, was calculated by subtracting the normalized Shannon entropy of productive rearrangement frequencies from one. Only overrepresented clonotypes making up at least 0.05% of each patient's repertoire were included in the public clonotype analysis. Approximately 12 age-matched healthy donor repertoires from immuneACCESS were used as controls for clonality. TCRdb took over this immuneACCESS table, retaining in-frame rearrangements with V and J assigned. Such tables are incomplete; in checked studies, under half of the missing clones stem from an unresolved V gene, and the remainder is unexplained. D and trimming were read from the DNA, whereas the V and J calls and clone size are those reported in that table. Here the sample has 160,000 or so clones; about 88% occur a single time. The ten largest clones capture around 2.7% of the sample.

Points the paper makes about the study in general: At ibrutinib response clonality went up, during sustained remission it held steady, and at progression it dropped back toward baseline. Baseline clonality exceeded that of age-matched healthy donors and correlated strongly with circulating CD8+ T-cell counts. Public clonotypes were rare and either shrank or stayed stable during treatment, and the rise in clonality at ibrutinib response reflected expansion of private clonotypes. Sustained-remission and progressing patients did not have matched sampling times, and lymph node repertoires were not examined.

Based on the germline V gene, the CDR1 and CDR2 sequences are SGHRS and YFSETQ. The CDR3 runs 15 amino acids, cysteine and phenylalanine included. The DNA shown is the 45-base CDR3, in frame from base 1. V and J lose 2 bases and 0 bases, and a span of 10 bases separates them. According to the study, the label for this sample's time point signals: progressive disease on ibrutinib. Approximately 2 micrograms of genomic DNA were extracted from cryopreserved PBMCs for TCR beta library preparation. Longitudinal blood samples from CLL patients on ibrutinib monotherapy underwent high-throughput TCR beta sequencing. Patients were enrolled in a phase 2 open-label single-center ibrutinib monotherapy trial. Regarding this clone: Its recognized antigen is unknown. Within one base of it there is no much larger clone, and no base qualities were kept.

Sequencing was performed on PBMCs, taken at disease progression, from a patient treated with ibrutinib. This clonotype was obtained from a human donor with chronic lymphocytic leukemia. Recombination connected TRBV5-1 to TRBJ2-3, and TRBD2 may be the D gene, going by 5 matching bases. CDR3 region: CASSFNGGSTDTQYF. In nucleotide form, the sequence is TGCGCCAGCAGCTTTAATGGCGGGAGCACAGATACGCAGTATTTT.